Detailed here is one TCR beta chain. Its antigen is not known. V lost 1 base, J lost 7 bases, and 16 bases lay in between. CDR1 SEHNR and CDR2 FQNEAQ come from the germline V gene (reference sequence). The CDR3 totals 15 residues. The source of the sample is a study of cytomegalovirus exposure and HLA in healthy donors. Points from the study as a whole: Most CMV-associated TCR beta chains were later found to appear HLA-restricted.

PCR primers comprised 60 Vbeta and 13 Jbeta primers. TCRdb keeps only in-frame clones here, not all; method: immunoSEQ multiplex PCR. The sample carries more than 200,000 clones, more than 75% recorded once. The sequence was collected from a human donor in good health. What was sequenced was PBMCs. The genes are TRBV7-9 and TRBJ2-5, with a weak D call TRBD1 (6 bases). In nucleotides, the CDR3 is TGTGCCAGCAGCTTAGAGGGACAACTCCGAAGGACCCAGTACTTC. Its protein is CASSLEGQLRRTQYF. Looking up the rest from reference TRBV7-9 and TRBJ2-5 gives the full variable domain: DTGVSQNPRHKITKRGQNVTFRCDPISEHNRLYWYRQTLGQGPEFLTYFQNEAQLEKSRLLSDRFSAERPKGSFSTLEIQRTEQGDSAMYLCASSLEGQLRRTQYFGPGTRLLVL.